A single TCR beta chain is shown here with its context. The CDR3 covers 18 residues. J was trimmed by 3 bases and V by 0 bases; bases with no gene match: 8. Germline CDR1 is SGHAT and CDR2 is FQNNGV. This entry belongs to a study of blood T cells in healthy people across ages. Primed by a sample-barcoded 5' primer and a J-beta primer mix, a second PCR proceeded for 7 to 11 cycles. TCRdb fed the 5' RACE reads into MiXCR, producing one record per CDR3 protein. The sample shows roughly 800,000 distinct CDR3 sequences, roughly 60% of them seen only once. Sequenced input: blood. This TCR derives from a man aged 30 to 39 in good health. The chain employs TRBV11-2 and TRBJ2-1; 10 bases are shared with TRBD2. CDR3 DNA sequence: TGTGCCAGCAGCTTAGATCAAGCGGGGGGGTGGATCTACAATGAGCAGTTCTTC. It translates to CASSLDQAGGWIYNEQFF.